This T cell receptor (beta chain) originates from a study of Graves' ophthalmopathy and Graves' hyperthyroidism. This clonotype was counted only a few times. This may arise from a read error, as a much more abundant clone is one base away. Because the CDR3 is missing its conserved closing phenylalanine or tryptophan, this is likely a read error. In germline, CDR1 is SGDLS, CDR2 YYNGEE. Trimming stripped 4 bases from V and 6 bases from J, with 14 bases between. This CDR3 has 14 residues. Transcripts of RNA were the source for amplifying TCR beta CDR3 regions. RT-PCR in the first round used HTBI primers; a second-round multiplex PCR followed. TCRdb re-analysed the multiplex PCR reads in MiXCR, keeping a single row per CDR3 protein. The table has around 340,000 distinct CDR3 sequences, about a sixth seen once.

The TCR sequence derives from an adult man with Graves' ophthalmopathy. The specimen sequenced was peripheral blood. The chain links TRBV9 to TRBJ1-5; possible D gene TRBD1, 5 bases. CDR3 in amino acids: CASSSGGVGQPQHS. The CDR3 DNA reads TGTGCCAGCAGCTCGGGGGGGGTCGGTCAGCCCCAGCATTCT.